The 22 T cell receptor beta chains reported below all come from one sample, sequenced in a study of T cells in localized non-small cell lung cancer (dated by TCRdb to between 2020 and 2021). Libraries were constructed by the immunoSEQ multiplex PCR assay. This immuneACCESS table, as held by TCRdb, lists in-frame sequences with V and J called but not all clones. Of the missing ones, under half trace to an unresolved V gene in checked studies; the others have no known cause. The sample has over 70,000 clones on record, approximately 91% of them singletons. The ten largest clones take up over 4% of the sample. Sequencing was performed on PBMCs, taken before any cancer treatment. These receptors originate from a woman between 35 and 70 years old with stage II squamous cell lung carcinoma.

The chain is built from TRBV28 and TRBJ1-6, with D maybe TRBD1 (5 bases). Germline CDR1 reads MDHEN; CDR2 reads SYDVKM. V lost 5 bases to trimming and J lost 9 bases, with 14 bases between them. The CDR3 covers 14 residues. The DNA for the CDR3 is TGTGCCAGCAGTGATAAAGGGGTGCGTTCACCCCTCCACTTT. Translation gives CASSDKGVRSPLHF.

This chain connects TRBV5-4 to TRBJ1-6, with D perhaps matching TRBD1 (5 bases). The CDR3 is made up of 15 amino acids. The V gene's germline CDR1 is SGHNT and CDR2 YYREEE (reference sequence). Trimming left V 4 bases short and J 8 bases short, with 16 bases between. Here the CDR3 reads CASSRAGSKDSPLHF. CDR3 DNA: TGTGCCAGCAGCCGGGCAGGGTCGAAGGATTCACCCCTCCACTTT.

This chain joins TRBV5-1 and TRBJ2-3; TRBD2 agrees at 10 bases. CDR3 length: 16 residues. The germline V gene encodes CDR1 SGHRS and CDR2 YFSETQ. The trim removed 2 bases at V and 5 bases at J, leaving 8 bases unmatched. As DNA, the CDR3 is TGCGCCAGCAGCTTCGGTCTAGCGGGAGTCATAGATACGCAGTATTTT. Amino acid sequence: CASSFGLAGVIDTQYF.

V is TRBV29-1 and J is TRBJ1-2, with D perhaps matching TRBD1 (5 bases). CDR3 size: 12 residues. Germline CDR1 is SQVTM and CDR2 is ANQGSEA. V lost 2 bases, J lost 8 bases, and 12 bases lay in between. The DNA for the CDR3 is TGCAGCGTTGAACAGGGTGGACTCGGCTACACCTTC. Protein product: CSVEQGGLGYTF.

The rearrangement links TRBV21-1 to TRBJ1-4; the table assigns TRBD1, which was not confirmed against the DNA. TRBV21-1 is classified as a pseudogene. The CDR3 length is 14 residues. As DNA, the CDR3 is TGTGCCAACGTGCTGGACAGGGAAAATGAAAAACTGTTTTTT. It yields the protein CANVLDRENEKLFF.

The genes are TRBV2 and TRBJ1-4; D gene uncertain. Trimming stripped 10 bases from V and 4 bases from J, with 7 bases between. Germline-derived CDR1 and CDR2 are SNHLY and FYNNEI. This CDR3 is 11 amino acids long. CDR3 loop: CATTFNEKLFF. The CDR3 DNA reads as TGTGCCACCACTTTTAATGAAAAACTGTTTTTT.

The chain carries TRBV6-5 and TRBJ1-6, with 8 bases fitting TRBD1. Trimming took 2 bases from V and 5 from J; bases not matched to a gene: 2. There are 15 residues in the CDR3. Germline V gene data show CDR1 as MNHEY and CDR2 as SVGAGI. CDR3 loop: CASSYGQGDNSPLHF. In DNA form, the CDR3 reads TGTGCCAGCAGTTACGGACAGGGTGATAATTCACCCCTCCACTTT.

CDR3 region: CASEQGGRPYNEQFF. CDR3 coding DNA: TGTGCCAGCGAACAAGGGGGCCGCCCCTACAATGAGCAGTTCTTC. The chain carries TRBV19 and TRBJ2-1; TRBD1 matches 7 bases. The CDR3 covers 15 residues. Germline V gene lookup returns CDR1 LNHDA and CDR2 SQIVND (reference sequence). The V segment lost 9 bases and the J segment 2 bases; nucleotides outside the gene matches: 10.

The sample holds one count of this clone. The V gene is TRBV6-1, the J gene TRBJ2-7; D is perhaps TRBD2 (7 bases). Trimming stripped 7 bases from V and 7 bases from J, with 20 bases between. The CDR3 has 14 residues. CDR1 and CDR2 from the germline V gene are MNHNS and SASEGT. The CDR3 nucleotides are TGTGCCAGCAAAATGGTCGGGGGGCGGTGGGAGCAGTACTTC. As protein: CASKMVGGRWEQYF.

A word on this clone: Other DNA sequences in this specimen translate into the identical CDR3. The rearrangement joins TRBV30 to TRBJ1-3, with D unresolved. In germline, CDR1 is GTSNPN, CDR2 SVGIG (reference sequence). V gave up 2 bases and J gave up 3 bases, with 2 bases separating them. The CDR3 loop spans 11 amino acids. CDR3 residues: CAWSSGNTIYF. The DNA of the CDR3 is TGTGCCTGGAGTAGTGGAAACACCATATATTTT.

DNA for the CDR3: TGTGCCAGCAGTTCCCGACTTGTCTACGAGCAGTACTTC. Encoded protein: CASSSRLVYEQYF. This sequence joins TRBV6-6 and TRBJ2-7; the D is unclear. CDR3 length equals 13 residues. The ends were cut back, 4 bases at V and 3 bases at J, with 10 bases in the middle. CDR1 and CDR2 from the germline V gene are MNHNY and SVGAGI (reference sequence).

The J gene is TRBJ1-1, the V gene TRBV5-6; perhaps TRBD1 as D (5 bases). This CDR3 has 17 amino acids. CDR1 is SGHDT, CDR2 YYEEEE, per germline. V lost 1 base and J 1 base, leaving 17 bases between the germline ends. The CDR3, as DNA: TGTGCCAGCAGCTTGACATTAAAAGGGGTGAAGAACACTGAAGCTTTCTTT. It is translated as CASSLTLKGVKNTEAFF.

The chain employs TRBV7-9 and TRBJ2-7, with 7 positions matching TRBD1. V shed 5 bases and J 5 bases; nucleotides not matched to a gene: 9. Germline V gene data show CDR1 as SEHNR and CDR2 as FQNEAQ (reference sequence). This CDR3 has 14 residues. The DNA of the CDR3 is TGTGCCAGCAGCCTCCGACAGGGAATCAACGAGCAGTACTTC. It encodes CASSLRQGINEQYF. The full variable domain, its missing parts supplied by reference TRBV7-9 and TRBJ2-7, is DTGVSQNPRHKITKRGQNVTFRCDPISEHNRLYWYRQTLGQGPEFLTYFQNEAQLEKSRLLSDRFSAERPKGSFSTLEIQRTEQGDSAMYLCASSLRQGINEQYFGPGTRLTVT.

The chain has TRBV7-9 and TRBJ1-1; D is ambiguous. The CDR3 totals 13 residues. V was cut by 2 bases and J by 11 bases, with 15 bases left in between. Germline V gene data show CDR1 as SEHNR and CDR2 as FQNEAQ (reference sequence). The CDR3 DNA is TGTGCCAGCAGCTTAATGGTTTCTGAACCCGCTTTCTTT. Amino acid sequence: CASSLMVSEPAFF.

This clone has a handful of counts. The V call is TRBV2, the J call TRBJ2-4; 9 nucleotides line up with TRBD2. CDR1 and CDR2 (germline): SNHLY, FYNNEI. After removal of 7 bases from V and 3 bases from J, the junction contained 7 bases not matched to a gene. This CDR3 is built from 15 residues. CDR3 DNA sequence: TGTGCCAGCACCCAGCGGGGGGCCGGCAAAAACATTCAGTACTTC. Translating it yields CASTQRGAGKNIQYF.

The rearrangement joins TRBV27 to TRBJ1-1; possibly TRBD1 for D (5 bases). V was cut by 10 bases and J by 5 bases, with 11 bases left in between. Per the germline V gene, CDR1 is MNHEY and CDR2 is SMNVEV (reference sequence). The CDR3 spans 11 residues. In DNA form, the CDR3 reads TGTGCCACAGCGGGGCCGACTGAAGCTTTCTTT. Translating it yields CATAGPTEAFF.

This clone has a single count. The rearrangement uses TRBV6-1 and TRBJ2-6; D could derive from TRBD1 or TRBD2 (5 bases each). Germline CDR1 is MNHNS and CDR2 is SASEGT. V lost 5 bases, J lost 1 base, and 9 bases lay in between. There are 15 residues in the CDR3. Written as DNA, the CDR3 is TGTGCCAGCAGTCAAGGGGAGTCTGGGGCCAACGTCCTGACTTTC. Protein product: CASSQGESGANVLTF.

The rearrangement joins TRBV23-1 to TRBJ1-2; D gene ambiguous. TRBV23-1 is assigned to the ORF class and has an uncertain function. With 0 bases removed from V and 4 bases from J, the gap between germline ends came to 15 bases. The CDR3 length is 16 residues. The CDR3 here is CASSQSLSLVGYGYTF. The CDR3 nucleotides are TGCGCCAGCAGTCAATCGTTATCCCTAGTGGGCTATGGCTACACCTTC.

The chain is built from TRBV28 and TRBJ1-5; the D is unclear. Germline V gene lookup returns CDR1 MDHEN and CDR2 SYDVKM. V was cut by 3 bases and J by 2 bases, with 8 bases left in between. The CDR3 length is 14 residues. The CDR3 here is CASSLNGGNQPQHF. The CDR3 DNA reads as TGTGCCAGCAGTTTGAATGGGGGCAATCAGCCCCAGCATTTT.

This chain uses TRBV7-2 with TRBJ1-3; D is unresolved. The length of the CDR3 is 17 residues. The V and J ends lost 5 bases and 4 bases respectively, with 21 bases between them. The germline V gene encodes CDR1 SGHTA and CDR2 FQGNSA. The CDR3: CASSPLAGQAGGNTIYF. The CDR3 bases are TGTGCCAGCAGCCCGCTAGCCGGGCAGGCGGGGGGAAACACCATATATTTT.

DNA of the CDR3: TGTGCCAGCAGCTTGGGACAGGGGGTGTACGAGCAGTACTTC. Translation: CASSLGQGVYEQYF. The V and J genes are TRBV5-5 and TRBJ2-7; TRBD1 aligns across 9 bases. Trimming removed 0 bases from V and 4 bases from J; junction bases left unmatched: 2. The CDR3 runs 14 residues. Germline CDR1 and CDR2: SGHKS and YYEKEE (reference sequence).

This chain links TRBV19 with TRBJ1-2; maybe TRBD1 (5 bases). This CDR3 is built from 13 residues. With 7 bases removed from V and 4 bases from J, the gap between germline ends came to 13 bases. Germline V gene data show CDR1 as LNHDA and CDR2 as SQIVND (reference sequence). The CDR3 protein is CASKLRERYGYTF. The CDR3 DNA reads TGTGCCAGTAAACTCAGGGAGCGCTATGGCTACACCTTC.